This T cell receptor (beta chain) was recorded in a study of cytomegalovirus exposure and HLA in healthy donors. Whole-study context: It was reported in a later analysis that the 120 or so validation repertoires used the same platform as the 666 first-cohort repertoires. Study-level points and caveats: One later analysis, an examination of the 120 validation repertoires, found that first-cohort TCR clusters tended to co-occur in them. A few chains linked to CMV were shown in vitro to be specific for CMV antigens.

This clone has a handful of counts. Its target is unknown. The donors were members of the roughly 120-subject validation cohort (separate from the roughly 680-subject first cohort). The protocol was immunoSEQ multiplex PCR, while the TCRdb copy is restricted to in-frame clones and leaves out a portion. This sample has some 170,000 clones, with roughly 83% found just once. The CDR3 is 16 amino acids. Trimming left V 3 bases short and J 13 bases short, with 22 bases between. Per the germline V gene, CDR1 is MDHEN and CDR2 is SYDVKM. This TCR was sampled from a man aged 30 to 45 in good health and CMV-seropositive. Sequences were obtained from PBMCs. This rearrangement joins TRBV28 to TRBJ1-6; D gene unclear. The CDR3 loop is CASSFGVGLPLRPLHF. CDR3 DNA: TGTGCCAGCAGTTTTGGCGTTGGACTACCCCTTAGGCCCCTCCACTTT.